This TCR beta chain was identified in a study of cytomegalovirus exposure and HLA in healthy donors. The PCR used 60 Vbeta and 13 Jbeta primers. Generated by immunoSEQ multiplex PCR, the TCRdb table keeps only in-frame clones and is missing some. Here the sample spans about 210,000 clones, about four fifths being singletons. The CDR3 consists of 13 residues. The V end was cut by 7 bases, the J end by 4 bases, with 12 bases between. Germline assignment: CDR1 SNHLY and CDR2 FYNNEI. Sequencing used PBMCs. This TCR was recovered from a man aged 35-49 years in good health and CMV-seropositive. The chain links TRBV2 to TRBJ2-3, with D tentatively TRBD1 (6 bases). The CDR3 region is CASTGQTADTQYF. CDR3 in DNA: TGTGCCAGCACTGGACAGACCGCAGATACGCAGTATTTT.